Sequencing of this T cell receptor beta chain was carried out in a study of blood T cell repertoires in COVID-19. Overall study context: Acute and convalescent COVID-19 specimens originated in the United States, Italy and Spain.

This table comes from immunoSEQ multiplex PCR, and its TCRdb copy is limited to in-frame clones, with some not included. The sample yields under 200,000 clones, 88% seen once. The TCR sequence derives from a man aged 45-60 years who had recovered from COVID-19. Source material: peripheral blood.

CDR3 nucleotides: TGTGCCAGCAGGCCAGACAGGGGGCGCAGAGATACGCAGTATTTT. Residues: CASRPDRGRRDTQYF. The chain recombines TRBV2 with TRBJ2-3, with 10 bases matching TRBD1. The junction had 8 bases not matched to a gene; V was cut back by 6 bases and J by 5 bases. Germline V gene data show CDR1 as SNHLY and CDR2 as FYNNEI. CDR3 length: 15 residues.